These T cell receptor beta chains were read from a single sample in a study of blood T cell repertoires in COVID-19. TCRdb's table, derived via immunoSEQ multiplex PCR, lists solely in-frame clones and lacks some. Of approximately 210,000 clones listed, more than 75% are singletons. The sample was peripheral blood. The receptors were gathered from a woman aged 40 to 55 with acute or convalescent COVID-19. CDR3s include the opening cysteine and the closing phenylalanine or tryptophan. A D gene is named only where the DNA matches it firmly. Expanded clones are given a class, and other clones once, few, many or no size at all.

V	size	D	J	CDR3	DNA
TRBV4-1	.	.	TRBJ1-1	CASSQDQGKDTEAFF	TGCGCCAGCAGCCAAGATCAGGGAAAAGACACTGAAGCTTTCTTT
TRBV27	.	.	TRBJ2-3	CASSLSSEGVGGTDTQYF	TGTGCCAGCAGTTTATCCAGCGAGGGAGTGGGTGGGACAGATACGCAGTATTTT
TRBV13	.	TRBD1	TRBJ2-7	CASSPRTGPYEQYF	TGTGCCAGCAGCCCAAGGACAGGCCCCTACGAGCAGTACTTC
TRBV9	.	.	TRBJ2-5	CASSVRSSPPETQYF	TGTGCCAGCAGCGTTAGGAGTAGCCCCCCAGAGACCCAGTACTTC
TRBV6-5	.	TRBD2	TRBJ2-7	CASSYATSGTYEQYF	TGTGCCAGCAGTTACGCGACTAGCGGGACATACGAGCAGTACTTC
TRBV18	few	.	TRBJ1-1	CASSPTYLTEAFF	TGTGCCAGCTCACCAACTTATCTCACTGAAGCTTTCTTT
TRBV12-3/TRBV12-4	.	.	TRBJ1-6	CASSFADSPLHF	TGTGCCAGCAGTTTTGCAGATTCACCCCTCCACTTT
TRBV30	once	.	TRBJ2-4	CAWSASRVSKNIQYF	TGTGCCTGGAGTGCCTCGAGGGTTTCCAAAAACATTCAGTACTTC
TRBV5-6	.	.	TRBJ2-3	CASSYSAESTDTQYF	TGTGCCAGCAGCTACTCGGCGGAGAGCACAGATACGCAGTATTTT
TRBV10-3	.	.	TRBJ1-2	CAITHLGGNGYTF	TGTGCCATCACCCACCTGGGGGGGAATGGCTACACCTTC
TRBV7-9	.	.	TRBJ1-4	CASSRQLNEKLFF	TGTGCCAGCAGCAGACAGCTTAATGAAAAACTGTTTTTT
TRBV4-2	.	TRBD2	TRBJ2-2	CASSQGAGGPFGELFF	TGTGCCAGCAGCCAAGGAGCGGGAGGGCCCTTCGGGGAGCTGTTTTTT
TRBV7-2	once	.	TRBJ1-2	CASSLFLDSGAAFPF	TGTGCCAGCAGCTTGTTCCTAGACTCAGGGGCCGCCTTCCCATTC
TRBV19	.	TRBD1	TRBJ1-1	CASSASWTGNTEAFF	TGTGCCAGTAGTGCCTCTTGGACAGGGAACACTGAAGCTTTCTTT
TRBV3-1/TRBV3-2	.	TRBD2	TRBJ2-7	CASSQDEGTRAYEQYF	TGTGCCAGCAGCCAAGATGAGGGGACTAGAGCCTACGAGCAGTACTTC
TRBV19	.	.	TRBJ1-5	CASSIPGAGNQPQHF	TGTGCCAGTAGTATTCCAGGAGCGGGCAATCAGCCCCAGCATTTT
TRBV3-1/TRBV3-2	.	.	TRBJ1-2	CASSQARQAFYGYTF	TGTGCCAGCAGCCAAGCGAGACAGGCCTTTTATGGCTACACCTTC
TRBV2	.	.	TRBJ2-2	CASSEYRWNTGELFF	TGTGCCAGCAGTGAGTACAGGTGGAACACCGGGGAGCTGTTTTTT
TRBV11-1	.	.	TRBJ2-7	CASSLTRQNSYEQYF	TGTGCCAGCAGCTTAACCCGCCAGAACTCCTACGAGCAGTACTTC
TRBV4-1	.	TRBD1	TRBJ2-7	CASSPYRDRTYEQYF	TGCGCCAGCAGCCCCTACCGGGACAGAACTTACGAGCAGTACTTC
TRBV5-6	.	TRBD1	TRBJ2-7	CASSSKWTGSSYEQYF	TGTGCCAGCAGCTCGAAATGGACAGGAAGCTCCTACGAGCAGTACTTC
TRBV19	.	TRBD2	TRBJ2-7	CASSIGGDLFQYF	TGTGCCAGTAGTATTGGGGGGGACCTCTTCCAGTACTTC
TRBV4-2	once	TRBD2	TRBJ2-3	CASSPPGTSGRAHADTQYF	TGTGCCAGCAGCCCCCCGGGGACTAGCGGGAGGGCCCACGCAGATACGCAGTATTTT
TRBV7-2	.	TRBD1	TRBJ1-1	CASSTWGQRNTEAFF	TGTGCCAGCAGCACCTGGGGACAGCGGAACACTGAAGCTTTCTTT
TRBV5-1	.	.	TRBJ1-6	CASSPRGINSPLHF	TGCGCCAGCAGCCCCCGGGGGATCAATTCACCCCTCCACTTT